This T cell receptor beta chain was captured by sequencing in a study of shared clonotypes between healthy human individuals. Each subset's genomic DNA was split evenly across several immunoSEQ plates. The table came from immunoSEQ multiplex PCR; TCRdb's copy has only in-frame clones and leaves some out. The sample contains under 1 million clones, about 96% of which appear only once. CD45RO-negative, CCR7-selected cells formed the naive CD8 fraction, which excluded terminally differentiated effector memory CD45RA+ cells. Caucasian adults residing in Nashville, Tennessee made up all the donors. The study's findings and limits: Across subsets, estimated richness was generally greater for naive than for memory populations.

The germline gives CDR1 SQVTM, CDR2 ANQGSEA. This CDR3 comprises 14 residues. The V end lost 4 bases, the J end lost 3 bases, and 13 bases lay between the germline ends. Details on this clone: The antigen is undetermined.

The TCR was taken from a man aged 25-45 years in good health. The V call is TRBV29-1, the J call TRBJ2-1; possibly TRBD2 for D (5 bases). Sequencing input: naive CD8+ T cells sorted from blood. The CDR3 DNA sequence: TGCAGCGTTGGTCGAGACGGACTCTACAATGAGCAGTTCTTC. It encodes CSVGRDGLYNEQFF.